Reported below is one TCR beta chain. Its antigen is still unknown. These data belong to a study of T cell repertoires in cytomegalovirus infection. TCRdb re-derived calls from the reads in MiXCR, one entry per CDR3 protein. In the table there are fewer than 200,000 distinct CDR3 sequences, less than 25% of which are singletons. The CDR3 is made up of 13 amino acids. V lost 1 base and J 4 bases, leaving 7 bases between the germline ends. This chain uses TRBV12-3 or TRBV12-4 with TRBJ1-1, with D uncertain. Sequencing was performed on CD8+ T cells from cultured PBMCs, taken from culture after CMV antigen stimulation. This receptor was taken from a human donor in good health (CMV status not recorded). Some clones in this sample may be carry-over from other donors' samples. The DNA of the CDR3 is TGTGCCAGCAGTTTAGAGGGTTCCACTGAAGCTTTCTTT. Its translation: CASSLEGSTEAFF.